The clone carrying this T cell receptor (beta chain) appeared a few times. Its specificity is not known. This sample stems from a study of T cell responses to AZD1222 COVID-19 vaccine. Whole-study findings and limits: A reported finding is that nearly half of spike-specific TCRs target unmutated variant regions.

The CDR3 is 11 residues long. V lost 7 bases and J 3 bases, leaving 7 bases between the germline ends. In germline, CDR1 is MNHEY, CDR2 SVGAGI. The assay was immunoSEQ multiplex PCR, and TCRdb's table has in-frame clones only and misses some. The data show roughly 190,000 clones, approximately 92% seen once. The J gene is TRBJ2-7, the V gene TRBV6-5; D is uncertain. Specimen: peripheral blood, collected on day 0 of AZD1222 vaccination. The sequence was obtained from an adult in good health. CDR3 protein: CASIVNYEQYF. The CDR3 nucleotides are TGTGCCAGCATTGTCAACTACGAGCAGTACTTC.